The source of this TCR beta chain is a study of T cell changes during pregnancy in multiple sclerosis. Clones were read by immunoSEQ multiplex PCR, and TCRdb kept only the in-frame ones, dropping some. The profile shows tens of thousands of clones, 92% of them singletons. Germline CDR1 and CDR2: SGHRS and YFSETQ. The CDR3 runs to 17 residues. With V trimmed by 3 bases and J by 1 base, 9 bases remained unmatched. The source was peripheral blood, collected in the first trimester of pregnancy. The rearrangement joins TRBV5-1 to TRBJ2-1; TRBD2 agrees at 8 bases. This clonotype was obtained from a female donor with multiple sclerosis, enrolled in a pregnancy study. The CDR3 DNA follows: TGCGCCAGCAGCTCCGGGGGGGCCCGCAGATCCTACAATGAGCAGTTCTTC. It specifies CASSSGGARRSYNEQFF.